This T cell receptor (beta chain) was captured by sequencing in a study of glioma-infiltrating T cells. The CDR3 length is 12 residues. V lost 2 bases and J lost 4, with 6 bases in between. The germline CDR1 and CDR2 sequences are MNHEY and SVGEGT. Amplification of TCR alpha and beta CDR3 regions from RNA used iRepertoire nested multiplex PCR. One-step reverse transcription and amplification started from approximately 100-400 ng of tissue mRNA or PBMC total RNA. One entry per CDR3 protein results from TCRdb running MiXCR on the multiplex PCR reads. The top ten clones hold 40% to 55% of a sample with more than 100,000 distinct CDR3 sequences, 25% to 30% of them seen once. Study-level results: Very few CDR3 sequences were shared between tissue and blood. Non-neoplastic patients had below-expected tissue-blood divergence, while all gliomas exceeded expectation.

This clonotype has ten or more counts. Its antigen remains unknown. This receptor was taken from a human donor with low-grade glioma or glioblastoma, undergoing nonglioma brain surgery, or in good health (not recorded which). The chain uses TRBV6-2 or TRBV6-3 and TRBJ2-7; D ambiguous. Sequenced material: glioma tissue, nonneoplastic brain tissue, or PBMCs (not recorded which). The CDR3 coding sequence is TGTGCCAGCAGTTACGTGAAGTACGAGCAGTACTTC. Translating gives CASSYVKYEQYF.